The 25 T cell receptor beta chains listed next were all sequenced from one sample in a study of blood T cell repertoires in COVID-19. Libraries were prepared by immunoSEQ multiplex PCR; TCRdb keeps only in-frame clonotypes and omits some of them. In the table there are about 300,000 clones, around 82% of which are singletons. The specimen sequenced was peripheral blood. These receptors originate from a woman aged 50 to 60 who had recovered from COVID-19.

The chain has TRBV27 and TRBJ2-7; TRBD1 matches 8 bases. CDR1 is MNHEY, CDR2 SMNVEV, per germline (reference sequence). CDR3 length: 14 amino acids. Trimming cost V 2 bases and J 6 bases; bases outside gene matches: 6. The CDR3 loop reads CASSLGTGFGEQYF. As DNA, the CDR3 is TGTGCCAGCAGTTTAGGGACAGGTTTCGGCGAGCAGTACTTC.

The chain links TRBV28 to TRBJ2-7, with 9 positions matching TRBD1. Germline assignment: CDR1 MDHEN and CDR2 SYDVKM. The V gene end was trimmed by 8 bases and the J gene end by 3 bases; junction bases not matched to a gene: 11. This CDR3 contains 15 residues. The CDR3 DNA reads TGTGCCAGCGGGACAGGGAAAATGCGGAGCTACGAGCAGTACTTC. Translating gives CASGTGKMRSYEQYF.

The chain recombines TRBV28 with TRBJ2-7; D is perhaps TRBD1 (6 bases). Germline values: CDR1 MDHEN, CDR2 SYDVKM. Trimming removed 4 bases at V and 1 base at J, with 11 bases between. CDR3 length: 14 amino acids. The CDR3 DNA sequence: TGTGCCAGCAGTTATACCCAGGGGTCCTACGAGCAGTACTTC. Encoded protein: CASSYTQGSYEQYF.

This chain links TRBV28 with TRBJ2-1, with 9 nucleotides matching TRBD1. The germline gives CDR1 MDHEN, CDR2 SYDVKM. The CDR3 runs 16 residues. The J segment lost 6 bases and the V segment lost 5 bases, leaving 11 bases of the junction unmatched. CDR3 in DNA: TGTGCCAGCAGTCCAGCCGGGACAGGGAGTGGCAATGAGCAGTTCTTC. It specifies CASSPAGTGSGNEQFF.

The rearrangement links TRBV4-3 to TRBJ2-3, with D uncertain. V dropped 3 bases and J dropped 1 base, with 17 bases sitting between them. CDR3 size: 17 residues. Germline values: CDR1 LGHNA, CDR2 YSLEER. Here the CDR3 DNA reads TGCGCCAGCAGCCAGTCCCATCCGTACTACCGCACAGATACGCAGTATTTT. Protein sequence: CASSQSHPYYRTDTQYF.

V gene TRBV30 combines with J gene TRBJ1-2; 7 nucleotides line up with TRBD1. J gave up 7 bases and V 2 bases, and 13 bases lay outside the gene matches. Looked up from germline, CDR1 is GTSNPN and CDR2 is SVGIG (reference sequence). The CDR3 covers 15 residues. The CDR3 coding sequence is TGTGCCTGGAGTCCGACAGGGACAGTCGCTGGTGGCTACACCTTC. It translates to CAWSPTGTVAGGYTF.

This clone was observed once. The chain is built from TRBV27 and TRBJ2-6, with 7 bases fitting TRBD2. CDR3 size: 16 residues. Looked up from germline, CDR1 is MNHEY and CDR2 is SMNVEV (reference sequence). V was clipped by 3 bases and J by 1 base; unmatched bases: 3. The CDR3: CASSFQGGSGANVLTF. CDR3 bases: TGTGCCAGCAGTTTCCAGGGAGGGTCTGGGGCCAACGTCCTGACTTTC.

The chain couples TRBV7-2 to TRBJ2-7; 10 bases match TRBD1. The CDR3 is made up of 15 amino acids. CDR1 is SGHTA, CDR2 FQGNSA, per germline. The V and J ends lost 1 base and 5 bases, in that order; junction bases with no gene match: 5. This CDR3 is CASSLVGQGYDEQYF. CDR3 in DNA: TGTGCCAGCAGCTTAGTGGGACAGGGGTACGACGAGCAGTACTTC.

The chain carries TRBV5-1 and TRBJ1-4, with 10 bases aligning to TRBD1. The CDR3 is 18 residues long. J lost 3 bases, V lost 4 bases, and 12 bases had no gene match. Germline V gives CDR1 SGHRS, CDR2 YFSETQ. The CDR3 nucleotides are TGCGCCAGCAGCATAGGACAGGGGGGAAGCCTGGCTAATGAAAAACTGTTTTTT. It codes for CASSIGQGGSLANEKLFF. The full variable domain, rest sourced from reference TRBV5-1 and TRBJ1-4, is KAGVTQTPRYLIKTRGQQVTLSCSPISGHRSVSWYQQTPGQGLQFLFEYFSETQRNKGNFPGRFSGRQFSNSRSEMNVSTLELGDSALYLCASSIGQGGSLANEKLFFGSGTQLSVL.

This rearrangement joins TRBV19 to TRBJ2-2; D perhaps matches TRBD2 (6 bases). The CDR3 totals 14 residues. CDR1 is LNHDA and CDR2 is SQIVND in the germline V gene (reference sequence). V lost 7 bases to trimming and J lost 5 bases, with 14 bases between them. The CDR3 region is CASTSGRRTGELFF. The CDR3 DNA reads TGTGCCAGTACCTCCGGGAGAAGGACCGGGGAGCTGTTTTTT. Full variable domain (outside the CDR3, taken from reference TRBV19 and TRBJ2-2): DGGITQSPKYLFRKEGQNVTLSCEQNLNHDAMYWYRQDPGQGLRLIYYSQIVNDFQKGDIAEGYSVSREKKESFPLTVTSAQKNPTAFYLCASTSGRRTGELFFGEGSRLTVL.

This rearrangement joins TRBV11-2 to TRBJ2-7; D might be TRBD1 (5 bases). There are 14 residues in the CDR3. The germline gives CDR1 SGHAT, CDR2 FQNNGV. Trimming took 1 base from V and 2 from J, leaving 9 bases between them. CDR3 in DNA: TGTGCCAGCAGCTTAGTAAGGGGTCCCTACGAGCAGTACTTC. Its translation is CASSLVRGPYEQYF.

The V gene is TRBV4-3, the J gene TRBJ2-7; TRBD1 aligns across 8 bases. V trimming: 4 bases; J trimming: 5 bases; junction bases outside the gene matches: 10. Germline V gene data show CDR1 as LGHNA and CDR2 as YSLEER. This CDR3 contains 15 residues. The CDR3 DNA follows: TGCGCCAGCAGCCTGGCTTGGGACAGGAGCCACGAGCAGTACTTC. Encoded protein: CASSLAWDRSHEQYF.

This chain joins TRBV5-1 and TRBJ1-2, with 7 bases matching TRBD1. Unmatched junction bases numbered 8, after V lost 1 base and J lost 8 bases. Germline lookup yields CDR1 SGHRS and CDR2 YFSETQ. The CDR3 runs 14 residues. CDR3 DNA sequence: TGCGCCAGCAGCTTGTCCACAGGGGTAAAGGGCTACACCTTC. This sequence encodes CASSLSTGVKGYTF.

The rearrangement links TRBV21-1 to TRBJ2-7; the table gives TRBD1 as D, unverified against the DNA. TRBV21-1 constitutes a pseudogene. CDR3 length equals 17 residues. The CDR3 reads CASSNLLRDRGSYEQYF. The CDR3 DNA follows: TGTGCCAGCAGCAACCTTCTAAGGGACAGGGGGAGCTACGAGCAGTACTTC.

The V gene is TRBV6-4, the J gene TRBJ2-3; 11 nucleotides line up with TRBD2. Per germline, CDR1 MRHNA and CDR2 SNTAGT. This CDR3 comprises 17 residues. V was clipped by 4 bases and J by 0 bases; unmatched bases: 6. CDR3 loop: CASSGGLAVFSTDTQYF. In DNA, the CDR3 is TGTGCCAGCAGTGGGGGACTAGCGGTGTTTAGCACAGATACGCAGTATTTT.

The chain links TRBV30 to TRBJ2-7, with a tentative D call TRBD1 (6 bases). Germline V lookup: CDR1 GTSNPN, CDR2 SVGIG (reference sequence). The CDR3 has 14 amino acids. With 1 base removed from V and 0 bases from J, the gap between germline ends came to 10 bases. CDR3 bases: TGTGCCTGGAGTGGACAGGTCCACTCCTACGAGCAGTACTTC. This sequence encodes CAWSGQVHSYEQYF.

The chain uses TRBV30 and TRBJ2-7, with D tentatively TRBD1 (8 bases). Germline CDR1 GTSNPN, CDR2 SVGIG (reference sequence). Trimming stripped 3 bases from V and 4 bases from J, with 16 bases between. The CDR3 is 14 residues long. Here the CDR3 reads CAWSGGTGLYEQYF. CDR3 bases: TGTGCCTGGAGCGGGGGGACAGGTCTATACGAGCAGTACTTC.

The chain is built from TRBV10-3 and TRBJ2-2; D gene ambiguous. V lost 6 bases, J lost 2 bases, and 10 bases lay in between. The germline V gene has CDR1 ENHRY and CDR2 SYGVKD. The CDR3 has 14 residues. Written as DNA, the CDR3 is TGTGCCATCAGACTCGACTCTAACACCGGGGAGCTGTTTTTT. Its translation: CAIRLDSNTGELFF.

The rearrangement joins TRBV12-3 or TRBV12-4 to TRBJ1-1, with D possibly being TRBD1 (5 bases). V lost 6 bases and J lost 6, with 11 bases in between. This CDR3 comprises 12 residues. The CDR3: CASSPGYPEAFF. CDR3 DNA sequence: TGTGCCAGCAGCCCAGGGTACCCTGAAGCTTTCTTT.

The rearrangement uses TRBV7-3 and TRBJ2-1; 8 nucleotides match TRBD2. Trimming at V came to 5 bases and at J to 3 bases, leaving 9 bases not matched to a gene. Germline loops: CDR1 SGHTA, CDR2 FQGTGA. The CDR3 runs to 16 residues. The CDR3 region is CASSLVGGRNYNEQFF. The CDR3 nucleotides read TGTGCCAGCAGCCTAGTTGGCGGGAGGAACTACAATGAGCAGTTCTTC.

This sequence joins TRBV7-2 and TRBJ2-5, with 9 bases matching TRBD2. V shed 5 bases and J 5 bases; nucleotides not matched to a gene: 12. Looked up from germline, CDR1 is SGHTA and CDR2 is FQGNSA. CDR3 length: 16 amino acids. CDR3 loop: CASSPPVAGVVETQYF. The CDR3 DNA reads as TGTGCCAGCAGCCCACCGGTAGCGGGGGTGGTGGAGACCCAGTACTTC.

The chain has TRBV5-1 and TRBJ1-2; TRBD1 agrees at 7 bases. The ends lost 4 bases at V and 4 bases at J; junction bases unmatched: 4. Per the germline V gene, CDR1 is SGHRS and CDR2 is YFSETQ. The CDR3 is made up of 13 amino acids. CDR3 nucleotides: TGCGCCAGCAGCAAAGGACAGGCCTATGGCTACACCTTC. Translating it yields CASSKGQAYGYTF.

CDR3 coding DNA: TGTGCCCGAAGGGACAGGAGCAGCAATCAGCCCCAGCATTTT. It is translated as CARRDRSSNQPQHF. The chain combines TRBV21-1 with TRBJ1-5; TRBD1 reflects the table's D call only, with no check against the DNA. TRBV21-1 is termed a pseudogene. The CDR3 totals 14 residues.

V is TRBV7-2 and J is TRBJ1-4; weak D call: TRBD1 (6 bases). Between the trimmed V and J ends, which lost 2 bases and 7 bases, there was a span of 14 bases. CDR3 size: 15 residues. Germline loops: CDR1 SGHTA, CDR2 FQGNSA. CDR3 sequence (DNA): TGTGCCAGCAGCTTAACCGGACAGAAAAGTGAAAAACTGTTTTTT. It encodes CASSLTGQKSEKLFF.

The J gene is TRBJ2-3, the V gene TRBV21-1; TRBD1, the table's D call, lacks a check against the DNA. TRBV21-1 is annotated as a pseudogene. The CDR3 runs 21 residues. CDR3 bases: TGTGCCAGCAGCAAGTTAGGGGACAGGGGCGATCCCCTTTTAGACACAGATACGCAGTATTTT. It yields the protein CASSKLGDRGDPLLDTDTQYF.